The sequence of this T cell receptor (beta chain) was determined in a study of blood T cells in healthy people across ages. This CDR3 contains 10 residues. V shed 3 bases and J shed 6 bases, with 2 bases lying between them. Primed by a sample-barcoded 5' primer and a J-beta primer mix, a second PCR proceeded for roughly 7 to 12 cycles. A template-switch adaptor that had 12 random nucleotides put a tag on each cDNA molecule. TCRdb reprocessed the 5' RACE reads with MiXCR, giving one entry per CDR3 protein. The sample yields hundreds of thousands of distinct CDR3 sequences, approximately 49% seen once.

Material for sequencing was blood. The sequence came from a woman aged 55-70 years in good health. The chain has TRBV12-3 or TRBV12-4 and TRBJ1-2, with no clear D. The CDR3 is CASSLHGYTF. The CDR3 DNA is TGTGCCAGCAGTTTGCATGGCTACACCTTC.